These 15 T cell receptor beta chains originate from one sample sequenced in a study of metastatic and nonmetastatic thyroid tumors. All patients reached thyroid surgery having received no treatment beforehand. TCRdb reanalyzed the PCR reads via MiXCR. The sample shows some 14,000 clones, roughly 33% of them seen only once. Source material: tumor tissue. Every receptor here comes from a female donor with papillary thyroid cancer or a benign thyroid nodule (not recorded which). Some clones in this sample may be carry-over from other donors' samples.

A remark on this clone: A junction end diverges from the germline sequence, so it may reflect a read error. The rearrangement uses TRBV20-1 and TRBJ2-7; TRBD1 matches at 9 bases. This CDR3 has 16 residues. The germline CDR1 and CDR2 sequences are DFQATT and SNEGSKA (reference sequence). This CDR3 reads CSAIGLGQGGMNEHYF. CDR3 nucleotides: TGCAGTGCTATAGGACTGGGACAGGGTGGTATGAACGAGCATTACTTC.

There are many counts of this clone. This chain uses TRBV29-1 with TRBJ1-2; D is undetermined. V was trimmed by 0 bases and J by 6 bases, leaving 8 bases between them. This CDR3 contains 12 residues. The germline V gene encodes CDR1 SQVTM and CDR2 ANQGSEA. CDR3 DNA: TGCAGCGTTGAAGACATCTTCGATGGCTACACCTTC. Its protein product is CSVEDIFDGYTF.

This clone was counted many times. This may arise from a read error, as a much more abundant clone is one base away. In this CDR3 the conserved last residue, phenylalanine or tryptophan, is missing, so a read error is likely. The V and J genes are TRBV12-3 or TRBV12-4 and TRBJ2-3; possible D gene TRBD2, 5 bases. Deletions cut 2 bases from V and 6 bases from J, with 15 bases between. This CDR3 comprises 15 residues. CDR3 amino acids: CASSLQGGGVDTQYS. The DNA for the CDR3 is TGTGCCAGCAGTTTACAAGGCGGAGGAGTGGATACGCAGTATTCT.

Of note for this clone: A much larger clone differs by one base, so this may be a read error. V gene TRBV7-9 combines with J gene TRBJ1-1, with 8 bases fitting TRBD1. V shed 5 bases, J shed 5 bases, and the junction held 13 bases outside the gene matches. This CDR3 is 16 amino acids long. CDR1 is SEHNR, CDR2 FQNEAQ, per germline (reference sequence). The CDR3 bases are TGTGCCAGCAGCGCTACACAACAGGGGGAATGGACTGAAGCTTTCTTT. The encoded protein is CASSATQQGEWTEAFF.

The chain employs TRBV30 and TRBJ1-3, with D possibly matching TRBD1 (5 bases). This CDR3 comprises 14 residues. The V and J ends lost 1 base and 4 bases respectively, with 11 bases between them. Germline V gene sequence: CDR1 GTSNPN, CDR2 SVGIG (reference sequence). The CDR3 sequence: CAWSDGGAGNTIYF. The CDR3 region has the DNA TGTGCCTGGAGTGATGGGGGTGCAGGAAACACCATATATTTT. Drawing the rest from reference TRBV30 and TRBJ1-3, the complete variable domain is SQTIHQWPATLVQPVGSPLSLECTVEGTSNPNLYWYRQAAGRGLQLLFYSVGIGQISSEVPQNLSASRPQDRQFILSSKKLLLSDSGFYLCAWSDGGAGNTIYFGEGSWLTVV.

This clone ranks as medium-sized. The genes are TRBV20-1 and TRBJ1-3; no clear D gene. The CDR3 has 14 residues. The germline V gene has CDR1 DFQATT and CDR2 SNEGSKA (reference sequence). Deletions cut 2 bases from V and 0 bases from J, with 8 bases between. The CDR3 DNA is TGCAGTGCTAGATTGACATACTCTGGAAACACCATATATTTT. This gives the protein CSARLTYSGNTIYF.

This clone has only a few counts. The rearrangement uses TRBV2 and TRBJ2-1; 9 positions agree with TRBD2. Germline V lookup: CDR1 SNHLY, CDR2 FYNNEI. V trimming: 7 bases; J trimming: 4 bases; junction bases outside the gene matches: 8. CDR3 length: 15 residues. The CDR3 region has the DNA TGTGCCAGCAAAGTTAGCGGGAGCCATTACAATGAGCAGTTCTTC. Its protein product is CASKVSGSHYNEQFF. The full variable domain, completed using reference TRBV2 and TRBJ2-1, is EPEVTQTPSHQVTQMGQEVILRCVPISNHLYFYWYRQILGQKVEFLVSFYNNEISEKSEIFDDQFSVERPDGSNFTLKIRSTKLEDSAMYFCASKVSGSHYNEQFFGPGTRLTVL.

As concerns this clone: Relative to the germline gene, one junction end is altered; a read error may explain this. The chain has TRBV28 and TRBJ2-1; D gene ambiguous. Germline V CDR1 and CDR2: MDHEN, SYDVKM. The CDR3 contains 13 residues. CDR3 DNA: TGTGTCAGCACTGGGGTCAGGTGGGCTGAGCAGTTCTTC. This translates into CVSTGVRWAEQFF.

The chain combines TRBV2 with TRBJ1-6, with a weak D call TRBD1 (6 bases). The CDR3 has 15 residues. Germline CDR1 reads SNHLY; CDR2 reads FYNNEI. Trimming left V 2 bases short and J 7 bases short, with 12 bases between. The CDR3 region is CASSELGQTNSPLHF. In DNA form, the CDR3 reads TGTGCCAGCAGTGAATTGGGACAAACCAATTCACCCCTCCACTTT. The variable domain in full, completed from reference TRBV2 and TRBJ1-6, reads EPEVTQTPSHQVTQMGQEVILRCVPISNHLYFYWYRQILGQKVEFLVSFYNNEISEKSEIFDDQFSVERPDGSNFTLKIRSTKLEDSAMYFCASSELGQTNSPLHFGNGTRLTVT.

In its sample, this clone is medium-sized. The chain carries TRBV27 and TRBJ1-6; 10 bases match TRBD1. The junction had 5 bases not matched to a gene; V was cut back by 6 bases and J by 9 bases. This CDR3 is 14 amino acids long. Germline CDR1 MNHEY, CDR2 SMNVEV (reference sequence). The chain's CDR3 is CASRGQGRGSPLHF. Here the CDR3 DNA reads TGTGCCAGCAGGGGACAGGGGCGAGGTTCACCCCTCCACTTT.

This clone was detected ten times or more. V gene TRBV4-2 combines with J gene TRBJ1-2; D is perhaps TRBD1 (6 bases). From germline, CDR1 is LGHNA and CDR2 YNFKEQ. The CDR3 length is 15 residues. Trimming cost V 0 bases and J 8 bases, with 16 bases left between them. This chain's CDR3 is CASSQEGARERGYTF. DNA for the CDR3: TGTGCCAGCAGCCAAGAGGGGGCCCGGGAGCGGGGCTACACCTTC.

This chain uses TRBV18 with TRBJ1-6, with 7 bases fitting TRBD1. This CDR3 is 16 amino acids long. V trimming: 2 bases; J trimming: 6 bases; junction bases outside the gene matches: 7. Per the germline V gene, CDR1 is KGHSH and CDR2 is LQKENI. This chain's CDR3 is CASSPIRTGLNSPLHF. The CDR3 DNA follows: TGTGCCAGCTCACCAATAAGGACAGGCCTTAATTCACCCCTCCACTTT.

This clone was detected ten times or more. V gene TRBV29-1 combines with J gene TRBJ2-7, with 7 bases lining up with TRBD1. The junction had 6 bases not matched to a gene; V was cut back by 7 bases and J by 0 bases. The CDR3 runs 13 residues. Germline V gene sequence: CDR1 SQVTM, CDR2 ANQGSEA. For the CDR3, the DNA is TGCAGCGCCTTCTACAGGGGCTCCTACGAGCAGTACTTC. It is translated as CSAFYRGSYEQYF.

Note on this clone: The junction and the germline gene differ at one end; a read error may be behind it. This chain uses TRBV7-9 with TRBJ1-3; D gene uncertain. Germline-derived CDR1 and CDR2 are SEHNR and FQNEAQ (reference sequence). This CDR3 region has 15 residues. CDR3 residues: CPSSPPTWVGNTIYF. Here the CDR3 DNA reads TGTCCCAGCAGCCCTCCGACATGGGTGGGAAACACCATATATTTT. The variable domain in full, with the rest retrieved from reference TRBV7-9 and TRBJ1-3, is DTGVSQNPRHKITKRGQNVTFRCDPISEHNRLYWYRQTLGQGPEFLTYFQNEAQLEKSRLLSDRFSAERPKGSFSTLEIQRTEQGDSAMYLCPSSPPTWVGNTIYFGEGSWLTVV.

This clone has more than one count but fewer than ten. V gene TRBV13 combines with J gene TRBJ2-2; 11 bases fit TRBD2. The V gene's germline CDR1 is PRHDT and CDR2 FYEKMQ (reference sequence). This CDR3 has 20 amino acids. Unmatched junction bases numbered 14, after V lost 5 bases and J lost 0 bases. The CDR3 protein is CASSAQPGTSGKANTGELFF. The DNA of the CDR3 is TGTGCCAGCAGCGCCCAACCCGGGACTAGCGGAAAAGCGAACACCGGGGAGCTGTTTTTT.